This is a list of T cell receptor beta chains from one sample in a study of T cell responses to AZD1222 COVID-19 vaccine. Data came from immunoSEQ multiplex PCR; TCRdb stores just in-frame clones and leaves some out. This repertoire shows 100,000 to 150,000 clones, 88% found once; its top ten account for 4.5% to 6%. The source material was peripheral blood, sampled on day 0 of AZD1222 vaccination. The source of these receptors is an adult in good health. CDR3s include the opening cysteine and the closing phenylalanine or tryptophan. A D gene is named only where the DNA matches it firmly. Size is stated for part of the rows, as once, few or many counts, or as a class when the clone is expanded.

abundance	v_gene	j_gene	d_gene	CDR3aa	CDR3nt
NA	TRBV28	TRBJ2-2	TRBD2	CASSLLAGAGELFF	TGTGCCAGCAGTTTGTTAGCGGGAGCGGGGGAGCTGTTTTTT
NA	TRBV11-3	TRBJ2-1	TRBD1	CASSPRQGNEQFF	TGTGCCAGCAGCCCCCGACAGGGGAATGAGCAGTTCTTC
NA	TRBV9	TRBJ2-3	TRBD2	CASSALAGGPGDTQYF	TGTGCCAGCAGCGCCTTAGCGGGGGGGCCGGGGGATACGCAGTATTTT
NA	TRBV30	TRBJ1-3	NA	CAWSRGNTIYF	TGTGCCTGGTCAAGAGGAAACACCATATATTTT
NA	TRBV2	TRBJ1-5	TRBD1	CASGGQGSQPQHF	TGTGCCAGCGGGGGACAGGGTAGTCAGCCCCAGCATTTT
NA	TRBV2	TRBJ1-6	NA	CASRGPGDPHSPLHF	TGTGCCAGCAGGGGTCCAGGGGACCCCCATTCACCCCTCCACTTT
NA	TRBV4-1	TRBJ1-2	NA	CASSLMSNGWDTQYGYTF	TGCGCCAGCAGCCTTATGAGCAACGGTTGGGACACCCAATATGGCTACACCTTC
NA	TRBV25-1	TRBJ2-1	NA	CASSESRRAKFF	TGTGCCAGCAGTGAATCCCGCAGGGCGAAGTTCTTC
NA	TRBV28	TRBJ2-5	NA	CASSGLRETQYF	TGTGCCAGCAGTGGCCTCCGGGAGACCCAGTACTTC
NA	TRBV3-1/TRBV3-2	TRBJ1-2	NA	CASSPSGRRNYGYTF	TGTGCCAGCAGCCCCTCGGGACGAAGAAACTATGGCTACACCTTC
NA	TRBV19	TRBJ1-5	NA	CASSPRDQPQHF	TGTGCCAGTAGTCCCCGCGATCAGCCCCAGCATTTT
NA	TRBV5-6	TRBJ2-1	TRBD1	CASSLAVSGGQYNEQFF	TGTGCCAGCAGCTTGGCCGTTTCAGGGGGCCAATACAATGAGCAGTTCTTC
NA	TRBV30	TRBJ1-2	NA	CAWRLRADLYGYTF	TGTGCCTGGAGACTGAGGGCGGATCTCTATGGCTACACCTTC
NA	TRBV27	TRBJ2-4	NA	CASSYRDGPKNIQYF	TGTGCCAGCAGTTACCGGGATGGTCCCAAAAACATTCAGTACTTC
NA	TRBV27	TRBJ2-2	NA	CASSTPGRTGELFF	TGTGCCAGCAGTACTCCGGGACGCACCGGGGAGCTGTTTTTT
NA	TRBV28	TRBJ1-2	NA	CASSFVARENYGYTF	TGTGCCAGCAGTTTCGTAGCCAGGGAGAACTATGGCTACACCTTC
NA	TRBV6-2/TRBV6-3	TRBJ2-2	NA	CASSQQGGGTGELFF	TGTGCCAGCAGCCAACAGGGAGGGGGCACCGGGGAGCTGTTTTTT
NA	TRBV3-1/TRBV3-2	TRBJ1-2	NA	CASSQEVGYYGYTF	TGTGCCAGCAGCCAAGAGGTAGGGTACTATGGCTACACCTTC
NA	TRBV5-1	TRBJ1-2	TRBD1	CASSDDPGTGAGGYTF	TGCGCCAGCAGTGACGATCCCGGGACAGGGGCTGGCGGCTACACCTTC
NA	TRBV6-2/TRBV6-3	TRBJ2-3	TRBD2	CASSPRVVAGGEIDTQYF	TGTGCCAGCAGCCCCCGTGTGGTAGCGGGGGGGGAAATAGATACGCAGTATTTT
NA	TRBV7-8	TRBJ2-3	NA	CASSLQKTSGSADTQYF	TGTGCCAGCAGCTTACAAAAGACTAGTGGCTCGGCAGATACGCAGTATTTT
NA	TRBV24-1	TRBJ2-2	TRBD2	CATSDSGSFTGELFF	TGTGCCACCAGTGATAGCGGGAGCTTTACCGGGGAGCTGTTTTTT
NA	TRBV2	TRBJ2-5	NA	CASSEGGETQYF	TGTGCCAGCAGTGAGGGAGGAGAGACCCAGTACTTC
NA	TRBV4-2	TRBJ1-5	NA	CASSQMGTAQPQHF	TGTGCCAGCAGCCAAATGGGGACTGCGCAGCCCCAGCATTTT
NA	TRBV18	TRBJ1-1	NA	CASSPRSPGSAYTEAFF	TGTGCCAGCTCACCACGAAGTCCAGGGTCTGCCTACACTGAAGCTTTCTTT
NA	TRBV3-1/TRBV3-2	TRBJ2-7	NA	CASSQDTSSYEQYF	TGTGCCAGCAGCCAAGACACTAGCTCCTACGAGCAGTACTTC
NA	TRBV19	TRBJ2-7	NA	CASSTLHGDEQYF	TGTGCCAGTAGTACCCTGCATGGAGACGAGCAGTACTTC
NA	TRBV7-3	TRBJ1-3	NA	CASSLSPGSTGNTIYF	TGTGCCAGCAGCTTATCCCCAGGGTCAACTGGAAACACCATATATTTT
once	TRBV5-1	TRBJ2-7	NA	CASSADRQFVGQYF	TGCGCCAGCAGTGCTGACAGGCAGTTCGTCGGGCAGTACTTC
NA	TRBV18	TRBJ2-7	TRBD2	CASSSTSGSRGEQYF	TGTGCCAGCTCATCGACTAGCGGGAGTAGGGGCGAGCAGTACTTC
NA	TRBV24-1	TRBJ2-7	NA	CATSDGGIYEQYF	TGTGCCACCAGTGATGGGGGGATCTACGAGCAGTACTTC
once	TRBV28	TRBJ1-3	NA	CASSFGQRGNTIYF	TGTGCCAGCAGTTTTGGTCAAAGAGGAAACACCATATATTTT
NA	TRBV10-3	TRBJ1-2	TRBD1	CAISEVEGAEGYTF	TGTGCCATCAGTGAGGTCGAGGGGGCCGAGGGCTACACCTTC
once	TRBV28	TRBJ1-2	NA	CASSPPGSINYGYTF	TGTGCCAGCAGCCCCCCGGGGAGTATTAACTATGGCTACACCTTC
NA	TRBV15	TRBJ2-5	NA	CATSSSAGLQETQYF	TGTGCCACCAGCAGCTCCGCGGGGTTACAAGAGACCCAGTACTTC
NA	TRBV18	TRBJ2-7	TRBD1	CASSPRVIGTGDFYEQYF	TGTGCCAGCTCACCACGGGTAATCGGGACAGGGGATTTTTACGAGCAGTACTTC
NA	TRBV7-8	TRBJ1-2	NA	CASSSAGGYTF	TGTGCCAGCAGCTCCGCAGGGGGCTACACCTTC
NA	TRBV2	TRBJ2-5	NA	CASRRGSTAQETQYF	TGTGCCAGCAGGAGGGGGTCGACGGCCCAAGAGACCCAGTACTTC
NA	TRBV18	TRBJ1-2	NA	CASSPLTALNYGYTF	TGTGCCAGCTCACCACTTACAGCACTTAACTATGGCTACACCTTC
NA	TRBV7-8	TRBJ2-2	NA	CASSPRGQDTGELFF	TGTGCCAGCAGCCCCCGGGGTCAGGACACCGGGGAGCTGTTTTTT
few	TRBV30	TRBJ1-5	TRBD1	CAWSHRGSSSNQPQHF	TGTGCCTGGAGTCACAGGGGTTCCTCAAGCAATCAGCCCCAGCATTTT
NA	TRBV12-3/TRBV12-4	TRBJ1-2	NA	CASSFRGGYGYTF	TGTGCCAGCAGTTTCAGGGGCGGCTATGGCTACACCTTC
NA	TRBV6-1	TRBJ1-5	NA	CASSEDGGTGQPQHF	TGTGCCAGCAGTGAGGATGGGGGGACGGGTCAGCCCCAGCATTTT
once	TRBV3-1/TRBV3-2	TRBJ1-6	NA	CASSQGAGAADSPLHF	TGTGCCAGCAGCCAAGGAGCAGGGGCAGCCGATTCACCCCTCCACTTT
NA	TRBV7-9	TRBJ1-1	TRBD1	CASSSAGGPTEAFF	TGTGCCAGCAGCTCAGCAGGGGGCCCCACTGAAGCTTTCTTT
NA	TRBV28	TRBJ1-1	NA	CASSTTSAMNTEAFF	TGTGCCAGCAGCACAACCTCGGCGATGAACACTGAAGCTTTCTTT
NA	TRBV6-5	TRBJ1-5	NA	CASSPGAGQPQHF	TGTGCCAGCAGTCCGGGGGCCGGGCAGCCCCAGCATTTT
NA	TRBV11-1	TRBJ1-1	NA	CASSLSEQGNTEAFF	TGTGCCAGCAGCTTAAGCGAACAGGGGAACACTGAAGCTTTCTTT
NA	TRBV3-1/TRBV3-2	TRBJ2-2	TRBD2	CASSHRLAVTGELFF	TGTGCCAGCAGCCATCGGCTAGCGGTCACCGGGGAGCTGTTTTTT
NA	TRBV7-9	TRBJ1-1	TRBD1	CASTPDRDAEAFF	TGTGCCAGCACCCCCGACAGGGACGCTGAAGCTTTCTTT
NA	TRBV7-9	TRBJ1-3	NA	CASSLGEAGNTIYF	TGTGCCAGCAGCTTAGGGGAAGCTGGAAACACCATATATTTT
NA	TRBV19	TRBJ1-5	TRBD1	CASSRKGTGVRNQPQHF	TGTGCCAGTAGTAGAAAAGGGACAGGGGTTCGCAATCAGCCCCAGCATTTT
NA	TRBV10-2	TRBJ1-1	NA	CASSESNPGTEAFF	TGCGCCAGCAGTGAGTCGAATCCCGGCACTGAAGCTTTCTTT
NA	TRBV2	TRBJ1-1	NA	CASSEREAFF	TGTGCCAGCAGTGAAAGAGAAGCTTTCTTT
NA	TRBV5-4	TRBJ2-2	TRBD2	CASSLPGRSTGELFF	TGTGCCAGCAGCTTGCCCGGGAGGAGCACCGGGGAGCTGTTTTTT
NA	TRBV6-1	TRBJ1-2	NA	CASSETGNYGYTF	TGTGCCAGCAGTGAAACAGGAAACTATGGCTACACCTTC
NA	TRBV13	TRBJ1-1	NA	CASSSEGNTEAFF	TGTGCCAGCAGCTCCGAGGGGAACACTGAAGCTTTCTTT